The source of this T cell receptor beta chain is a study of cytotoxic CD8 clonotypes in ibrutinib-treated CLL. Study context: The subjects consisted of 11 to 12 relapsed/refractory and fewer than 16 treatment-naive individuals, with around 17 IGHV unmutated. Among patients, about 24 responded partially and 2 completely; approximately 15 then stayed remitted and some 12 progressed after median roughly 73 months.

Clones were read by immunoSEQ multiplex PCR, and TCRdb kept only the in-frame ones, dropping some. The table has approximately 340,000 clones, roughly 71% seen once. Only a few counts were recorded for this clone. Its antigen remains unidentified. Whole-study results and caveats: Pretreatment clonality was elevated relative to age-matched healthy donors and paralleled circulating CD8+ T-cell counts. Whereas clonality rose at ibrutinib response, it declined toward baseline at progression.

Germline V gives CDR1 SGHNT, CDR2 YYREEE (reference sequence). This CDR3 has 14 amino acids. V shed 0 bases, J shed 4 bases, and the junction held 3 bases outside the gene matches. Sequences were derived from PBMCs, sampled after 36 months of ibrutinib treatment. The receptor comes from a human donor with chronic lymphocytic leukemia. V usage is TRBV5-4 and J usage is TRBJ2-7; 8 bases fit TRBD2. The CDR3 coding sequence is TGTGCCAGCAGCTTGGCGGGAGGGAGGTACGAGCAGTACTTC. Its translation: CASSLAGGRYEQYF.